This T cell receptor beta chain was captured by sequencing in a study of blood T cells in healthy people across ages (dated by TCRdb to between 2014 and 2016). Context from the whole study: Template switching captured roughly one uniquely barcoded TCR beta cDNA molecule per two T cells in model experiments. Age-related changes in TCR beta repertoire diversity were measured in the study by deep sequencing normalized with unique cDNA molecular identifiers. The donors were divided into four age groups: young (average around 17 years), middle-aged (approximately 39), aged (approximately 62) and long-lived (82). For two donors (one aged 18 to 30 and one aged 80 or older), the study analyzed two additional independent replicas of 1 million unique cDNA reads from the same blood draw. Results and caveats for the whole study, not just this receptor: The long-lived group showed more naive CD4+ T cells, fewer expanded clones and increased TCR diversity than the aged group, suggesting age selection. Observed TCR beta diversity per million T cells fell roughly linearly with age, and a significant reduction was already apparent by age roughly 40. Estimates of total diversity based on one million sequenced T cells were regarded as lower bounds and as underestimates. Observed TCR beta diversity correlated strongly with the percentage of naive T cells measured by flow cytometry. Because profiling used bulk unsorted PBMCs, naive and antigen-experienced compartments could not be compared conclusively. Donor CMV infection status was unknown, potentially confounding age-related changes in expanded clonotypes.

The germline V gene supplies CDR1 MDHEN and CDR2 SYDVKM. From the cysteine up to the phenylalanine, the CDR3 has a length of 20 residues. The only DNA kept is the CDR3, 60 bases in frame from the first base. Trimming takes 5 bases off V and 0 bases off J; junction bases not matched to a gene: 13. Receptors were amplified or captured by 5' RACE. Sequenced on an Illumina HiSeq 2500. A second PCR of about 7 to 12 cycles was run with a J-beta primer mix and a sample-barcoded 5' primer. A template-switch 5' adaptor carrying 12 random nucleotides introduced a unique molecular identifier onto each TCR beta cDNA molecule. At least 2.5 million CDR3-containing paired-end reads were obtained from each sample. All of the RNA was converted into first-strand cDNA using the Mint cDNA synthesis kit, with a TRBC-specific oligonucleotide serving as the primer. All cDNA was treated with uracil-DNA glycosylase and then went through a first 18-cycle PCR with the universal primers M1SS and BC2_uni_R. As for the authors' bioinformatics: Each sample was normalized by randomly selecting 1 million high-quality reads, each carrying a distinct molecular identifier. Reads with shared molecular identifiers were discarded instead of being binned into consensus sequences. MiTCR, with a Q25 quality threshold and the strictest error-elimination algorithm, was used for CDR3 identification, clonotype clustering and error correction. A nonparametric unseen species model using Euler transformation provided a lower-bound estimate of total TCR beta diversity. The public reads were run again by TCRdb, first through fastp at Q25 and then through MiXCR, and only productive beta chains were kept. Each entry merges the rows of one CDR3 protein and shows their most common DNA and genes. The V and J calls, along with clone size, are taken from TCRdb and not from the paper's own processing. The sample profile shows approximately 490,000 distinct CDR3 sequences; around 24% of them were found once. The leading ten clones occupy 7.5% to 9% of the sample.

Regarding this clonotype: Its antigen remains unidentified. No per-base quality is available; no much larger clone lies one base away.

Systemically healthy Caucasian individuals from Russia, 35 to 50 in total and aged about 6 to 90 years, were included as donors. Roughly 10 milliliters of peripheral blood were collected from each donor into EDTA-treated Vacutainer tubes. PBMCs were isolated by Ficoll-Paque density-gradient centrifugation, with at least 6.5 million obtained per sample. Total RNA, at least 5.5 micrograms per sample, was extracted from PBMCs with Trizol reagent. For every donor, flow cytometry on a PBMC aliquot measured the percentage of naive CD45RAhigh/CD27high T cells. The same sample was also used in a study of T cells of mothers and their children. As the second study states: Nine systemically healthy Caucasian individuals served as donors, namely three mothers together with their six children. cDNA synthesis consumed the entire amount of extracted RNA, loaded at around 1.5 ug RNA in each 15 ul reaction. Sample barcodes and 2-4 random nucleotides were added via the M1S primer in the second PCR. Over 10 million TCR beta CDR3 reads came from each mother, compared with approximately 2.8 million reads from each child. In both related and unrelated pairs, thymic selection shapes the output of TCR recombination in a similar way, with inherited differences having only a minor effect. Normalized repertoire overlap was always found to be slightly, but never significantly, higher in related mother-child pairs than in unrelated mother-child pairs. With a sensitivity of around 97 clones per million clonotypes, no persistent microchimeric T cell clones were detected. In the study, deep NGS was used to compare the TCR beta repertoires of mothers and children, and features distinguishing related mother-child pairs from unrelated individuals were sought. Mothers averaged about 37 +/- 4 years of age and children averaged about 10 +/- 4 years. After adapters were ligated using NEBNext reagents, the libraries underwent 100+100 nt paired-end sequencing on an Illumina HiSeq 2000. Mother and child libraries were prepared a month apart and sequenced in separate runs to prevent cross-contamination. For each donor, between 500,000 and 2,000,000 distinct TCR beta clonotypes were identified. Naive TCR beta clonotypes were estimated from low-frequency clonotypes matched to each donor's FACS-determined naive share, without sorting.

The specimen was blood. The rearranged chain carries TRBV28 and TRBJ2-6, and 10 bases in between align with TRBD1. The sequence derives from a boy aged 5-17 years in good health. The CDR3 here reads CASSRLRDRGSTSGANVLTF. In nucleotides, the sequence is TGTGCCAGCAGTCGTCTCCGGGACAGGGGTTCCACCTCTGGGGCCAACGTCCTGACTTTC.